Each of the 3 T cell receptor beta chains below was sequenced from the same sample in a study of CD8 T cells in ankylosing spondylitis. TCRdb recomputed calls from the 5' RACE reads with MiXCR, one row per CDR3 protein. The sample lists under 150,000 distinct CDR3 sequences; 9.5% to 12% were seen once. The sequenced sample consisted of blood, either unsorted or a sorted T cell fraction (not recorded which). Receptor source: a female donor with ankylosing spondylitis or in good health (not recorded which).

This chain joins TRBV12-2 and TRBJ2-7. TRBV12-2 has pseudogene status. The CDR3 has 11 residues. CDR3 region: CASRLVREQYF. The CDR3 DNA follows: TGTGCAAGTCGCTTAGTGCGCGAGCAGTACTTC.

This clonotype has a handful of counts. This chain uses TRBV28 with TRBJ1-5; D not resolved. In germline, CDR1 is MDHEN, CDR2 SYDVKM. CDR3 length equals 14 residues. V lost 8 bases and J lost 0, with 11 bases in between. The CDR3 here is CASRTEYSNQPQHF. In DNA form, the CDR3 reads TGTGCCAGCCGGACTGAATATAGCAATCAGCCCCAGCATTTT. Based on the CDR3 plus reference TRBV28 and TRBJ1-5, the full variable domain is DVKVTQSSRYLVKRTGEKVFLECVQDMDHENMFWYRQDPGLGLRLIYFSYDVKMKEKGDIPEGYSVSREKKERFSLILESASTNQTSMYLCASRTEYSNQPQHFGDGTRLSIL.

A few counts support this clonotype. The CDR3 bases are TGCAGTGCTAGAGCCTCTTGGCCCCAGCATTTT. Its translation: CSARASWPQHF. The chain uses TRBV20-1 and TRBJ1-5, with no clear D. The CDR3 consists of 11 residues. Germline V CDR1 and CDR2: DFQATT, SNEGSKA (reference sequence). V was cut by 1 base and J by 9 bases, with 7 bases left in between.